This T cell receptor (beta chain) was documented in a study of siplizumab effects on memory and regulatory T cells. V lost 4 bases and J 8 bases, leaving 20 bases between the germline ends. This CDR3 has 15 residues. Germline CDR1 is SGHNT and CDR2 is YENEEA. Generated by immunoSEQ multiplex PCR, the TCRdb table keeps only in-frame clones and is missing some. Here the sample spans 95,000 to 100,000 clones, over 90% being singletons. This sequence was found in a human donor in good health. The gene calls are TRBV11-3 and TRBJ1-2; D remains ambiguous. The material sequenced was non-Treg CD4+ T cells sorted from blood. The CDR3 loop is CASSSDSGLLEGYTF. The CDR3 DNA is TGTGCCAGCAGCTCAGATTCAGGACTACTCGAGGGCTACACCTTC.